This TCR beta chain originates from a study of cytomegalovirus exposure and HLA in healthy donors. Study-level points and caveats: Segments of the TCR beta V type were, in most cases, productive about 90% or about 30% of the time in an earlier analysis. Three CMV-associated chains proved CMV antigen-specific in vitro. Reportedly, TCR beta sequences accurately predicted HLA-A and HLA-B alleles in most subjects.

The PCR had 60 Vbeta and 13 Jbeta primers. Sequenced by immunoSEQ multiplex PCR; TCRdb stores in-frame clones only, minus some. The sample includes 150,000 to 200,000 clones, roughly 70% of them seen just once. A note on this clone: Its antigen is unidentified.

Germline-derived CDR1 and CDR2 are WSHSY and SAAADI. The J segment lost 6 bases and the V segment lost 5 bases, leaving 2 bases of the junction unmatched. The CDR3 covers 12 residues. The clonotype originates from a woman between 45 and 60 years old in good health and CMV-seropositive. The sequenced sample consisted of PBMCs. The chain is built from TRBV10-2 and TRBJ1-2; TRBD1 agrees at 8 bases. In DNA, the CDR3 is TGCGCCAGCAGTCAGGGGGCAGATGGCTACACCTTC. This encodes CASSQGADGYTF.